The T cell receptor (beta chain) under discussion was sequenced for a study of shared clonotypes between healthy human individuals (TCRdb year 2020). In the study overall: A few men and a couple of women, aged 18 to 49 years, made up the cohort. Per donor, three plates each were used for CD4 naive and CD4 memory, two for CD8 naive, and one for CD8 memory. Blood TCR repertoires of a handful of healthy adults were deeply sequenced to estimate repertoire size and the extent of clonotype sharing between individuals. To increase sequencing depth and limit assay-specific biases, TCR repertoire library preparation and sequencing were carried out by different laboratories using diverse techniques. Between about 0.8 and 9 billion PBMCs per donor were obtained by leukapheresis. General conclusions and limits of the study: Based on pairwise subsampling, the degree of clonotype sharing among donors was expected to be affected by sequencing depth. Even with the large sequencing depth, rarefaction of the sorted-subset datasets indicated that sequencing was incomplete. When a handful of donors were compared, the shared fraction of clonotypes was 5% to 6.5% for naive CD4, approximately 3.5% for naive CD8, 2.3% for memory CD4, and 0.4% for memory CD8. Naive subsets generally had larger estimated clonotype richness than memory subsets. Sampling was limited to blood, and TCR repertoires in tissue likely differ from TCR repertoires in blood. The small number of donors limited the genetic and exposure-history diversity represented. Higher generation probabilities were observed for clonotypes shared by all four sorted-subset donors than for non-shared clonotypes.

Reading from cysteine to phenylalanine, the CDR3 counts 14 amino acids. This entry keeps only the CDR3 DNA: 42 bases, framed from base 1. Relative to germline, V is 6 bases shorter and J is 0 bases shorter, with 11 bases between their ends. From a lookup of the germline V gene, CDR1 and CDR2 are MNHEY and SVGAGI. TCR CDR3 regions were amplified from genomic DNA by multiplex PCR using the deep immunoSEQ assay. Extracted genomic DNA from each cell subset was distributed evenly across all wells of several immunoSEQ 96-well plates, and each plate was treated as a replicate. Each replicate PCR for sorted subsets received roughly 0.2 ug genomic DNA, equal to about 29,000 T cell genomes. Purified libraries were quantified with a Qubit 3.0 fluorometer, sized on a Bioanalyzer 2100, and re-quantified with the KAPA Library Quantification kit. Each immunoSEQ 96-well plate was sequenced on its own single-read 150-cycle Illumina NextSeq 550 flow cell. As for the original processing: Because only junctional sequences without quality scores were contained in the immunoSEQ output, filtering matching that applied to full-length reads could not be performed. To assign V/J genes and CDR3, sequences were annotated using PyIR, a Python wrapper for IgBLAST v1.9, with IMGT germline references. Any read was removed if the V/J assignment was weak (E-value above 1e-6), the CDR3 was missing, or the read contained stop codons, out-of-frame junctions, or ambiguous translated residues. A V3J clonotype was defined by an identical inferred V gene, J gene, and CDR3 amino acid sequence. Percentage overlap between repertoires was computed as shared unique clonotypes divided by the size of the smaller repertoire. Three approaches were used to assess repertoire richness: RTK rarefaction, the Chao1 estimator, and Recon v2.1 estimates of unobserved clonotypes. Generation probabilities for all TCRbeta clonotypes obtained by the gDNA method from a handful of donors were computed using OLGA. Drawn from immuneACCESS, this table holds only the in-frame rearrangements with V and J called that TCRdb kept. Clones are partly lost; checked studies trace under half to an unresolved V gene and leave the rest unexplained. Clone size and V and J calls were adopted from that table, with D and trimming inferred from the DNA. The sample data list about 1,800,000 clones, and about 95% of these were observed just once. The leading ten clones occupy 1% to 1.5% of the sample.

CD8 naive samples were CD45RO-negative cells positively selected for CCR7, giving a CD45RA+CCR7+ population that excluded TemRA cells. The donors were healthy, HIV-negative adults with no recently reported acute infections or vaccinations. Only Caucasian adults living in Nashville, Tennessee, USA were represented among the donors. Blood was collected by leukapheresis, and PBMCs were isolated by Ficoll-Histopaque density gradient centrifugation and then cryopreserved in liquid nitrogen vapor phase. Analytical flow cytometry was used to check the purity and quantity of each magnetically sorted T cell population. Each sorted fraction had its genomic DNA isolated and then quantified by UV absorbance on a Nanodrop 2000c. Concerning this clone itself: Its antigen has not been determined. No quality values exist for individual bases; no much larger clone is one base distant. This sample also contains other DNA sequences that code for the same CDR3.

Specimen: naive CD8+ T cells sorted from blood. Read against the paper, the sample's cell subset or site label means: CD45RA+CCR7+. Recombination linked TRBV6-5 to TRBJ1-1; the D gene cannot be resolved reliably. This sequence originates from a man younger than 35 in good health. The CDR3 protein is CASSSLSMNTEAFF. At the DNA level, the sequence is TGTGCCAGCAGCTCCCTTTCCATGAACACTGAAGCTTTCTTT.